This record looks at one T cell receptor (beta chain) sequence and its context. One junction end does not reproduce the germline sequence, and a read error may be involved. In the same sample, other DNA sequences code for this CDR3. Profiling relied on immunoSEQ multiplex PCR, and the TCRdb table lists in-frame clones only, not all of them. This sample has 13,000 to 15,000 clones, with approximately 92% found just once. This entry belongs to a study of T cell repertoires and Cas9 in healthy adults. About the research overall: CD4 and CD8 compartments: SpCas9-reactive T cells profiled for potency, cytotoxicity, lineage.

The CDR3 spans 14 residues. Germline assignment: CDR1 SGHTA and CDR2 FQGNSA. This sequence joins TRBV7-2 and TRBJ1-1, with TRBD1 matching over 8 bases. Sequenced sample: Tregs (CD4+, CD25+, CD127-, CD137-, CD154-) from PBMCs; culture status not recorded. This clonotype was sampled from a human donor in good health. This CDR3 is CASSWRQGYTEAFF. CDR3 nucleotides: TGTGCCAGCAGCTGGAGACAGGGGTACACCGAAGCTTTCTTT.